The clone carrying this T cell receptor beta chain was picked up one time. TCRdb's copy holds only in-frame clones and misses some; the assay was immunoSEQ multiplex PCR. Seen here are under 200,000 clones, over 80% observed once, and the top ten hold roughly 2.9%. This sample is part of a study of blood T cell repertoires in COVID-19. About the study: Whether acute or convalescent, the COVID-19 samples came from the United States, Italy and Spain. The cDNA or gDNA used as material had been derived from T cells, B-cell-depleted T cells, or PBMCs.

Germline V gene lookup returns CDR1 SGHTA and CDR2 FQGNSA. Trimming cost V 5 bases and J 4 bases, with 12 bases left between them. This CDR3 has 14 amino acids. The receptor was isolated from a woman in her sixties with acute or convalescent COVID-19. The sequencing input was peripheral blood. The genes are TRBV7-2 and TRBJ2-1, with a weak D call TRBD2 (6 bases). CDR3 bases: TGTGCCAGCAGCAACCGGGACTCTTACAATGAGCAGTTCTTC. It encodes CASSNRDSYNEQFF.